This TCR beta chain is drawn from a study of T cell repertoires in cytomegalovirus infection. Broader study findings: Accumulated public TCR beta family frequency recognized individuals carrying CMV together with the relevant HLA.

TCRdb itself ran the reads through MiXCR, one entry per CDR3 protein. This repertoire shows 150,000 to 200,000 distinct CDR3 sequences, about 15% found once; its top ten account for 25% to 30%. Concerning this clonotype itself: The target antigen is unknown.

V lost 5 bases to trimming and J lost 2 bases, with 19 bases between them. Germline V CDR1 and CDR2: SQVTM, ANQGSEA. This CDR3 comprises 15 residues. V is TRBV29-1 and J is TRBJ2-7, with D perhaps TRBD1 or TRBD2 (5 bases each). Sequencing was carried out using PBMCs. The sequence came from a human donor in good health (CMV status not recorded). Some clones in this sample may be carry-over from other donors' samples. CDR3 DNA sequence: TGCAGCGTTCGACCGGGACCCCCTCGGGCCTACGAGCAGTACTTC. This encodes CSVRPGPPRAYEQYF.